The 19 T cell receptor beta chains in this list originate from one sample, sequenced in a study of radiotherapy plus CTLA-4 blockade in lung cancer. Profiling relied on immunoSEQ multiplex PCR, and the TCRdb table lists in-frame clones only, not all of them. The top ten hold about 5.6% of the sample, which has 35,000 or so clones, more than 80% seen once. Sequenced here: peripheral blood, sampled from a patient treated with radiotherapy plus ipilimumab. The receptors come from a human donor with non-small cell lung cancer who had stable disease on radiotherapy plus ipilimumab.

This clone was seen just once. The chain has TRBV13 and TRBJ2-7; D is possibly TRBD1 (6 bases). Trimming pared 0 bases from V and 0 bases from J, leaving 12 bases between. CDR3 length: 16 residues. Germline assignment: CDR1 PRHDT and CDR2 FYEKMQ (reference sequence). CDR3 protein: CASSLGQGWTSYEQYF. As DNA, the CDR3 is TGTGCCAGCAGCTTAGGCCAGGGGTGGACCTCCTACGAGCAGTACTTC.

This chain joins TRBV4-3 and TRBJ1-2; D unclear. Trimming removed 4 bases at V and 0 bases at J, with 18 bases between. Per germline, CDR1 LGHNA and CDR2 YSLEER. The CDR3 has 17 residues. For the CDR3, the DNA is TGCGCCAGCAGCCCGTCGTTCGAACGGGGAGCTAACTATGGCTACACCTTC. Residues: CASSPSFERGANYGYTF.

The V call is TRBV7-6, the J call TRBJ2-5, with D unclear. The DNA end favors TRBJ2-7, so the J call may be wrong. The CDR3 is 11 residues long. CDR1 is SGHVS, CDR2 FNYEAQ, per germline. CDR3 residues: CASSSNYEQYF. CDR3 nucleotides: TGTGCCAGCAGCAGTAATTACGAGCAGTACTTC.

The chain's CDR3 is CASSTVGGTEAFF. In nucleotides, the CDR3 is TGTGCCAGTAGCACGGTGGGGGGCACTGAAGCTTTCTTT. The V and J genes are TRBV19 and TRBJ1-1; D is possibly TRBD1 (5 bases). Germline lookup yields CDR1 LNHDA and CDR2 SQIVND (reference sequence). The CDR3 has 13 residues. Trimming cost V 6 bases and J 4 bases, with 12 bases left between them.

This chain connects TRBV27 to TRBJ1-2, with 7 bases that match TRBD1. The CDR3 spans 14 residues. Germline-derived CDR1 and CDR2 are MNHEY and SMNVEV (reference sequence). V dropped 4 bases and J dropped 4; count of bases not matched to a gene: 6. CDR3 sequence: CASSSTGLGYGYTF. In nucleotides, the CDR3 is TGTGCCAGCAGTTCGACAGGGCTCGGCTATGGCTACACCTTC.

The J gene is TRBJ2-2, the V gene TRBV6-6; a possible D gene is TRBD1 (6 bases). The CDR3 loop spans 14 amino acids. The V gene's germline CDR1 is MNHNY and CDR2 SVGAGI (reference sequence). V gave up 1 base and J gave up 6 bases, with 9 bases separating them. As DNA, the CDR3 is TGTGCCAGCAGTTACTTTGAGGGGGCCGGGGAGCTGTTTTTT. Translated, it gives CASSYFEGAGELFF.

This sequence joins TRBV7-9 and TRBJ2-7, with D unresolved. Germline V CDR1 and CDR2: SEHNR, FQNEAQ (reference sequence). The CDR3 extends over 13 amino acids. V was shortened by 5 bases and J by 2 bases, with 10 bases between the two germline ends. The CDR3 spells CASSPPSTYEQYF. Written as DNA, the CDR3 is TGTGCCAGCAGCCCCCCATCTACCTACGAGCAGTACTTC.

J is TRBJ2-5 and V is TRBV7-9; maybe TRBD2 (6 bases). Germline V gene lookup returns CDR1 SEHNR and CDR2 FQNEAQ (reference sequence). Trimming shortened V by 3 bases and J by 4 bases, and 9 bases separated the two germline ends. CDR3 length: 13 amino acids. The CDR3 DNA reads TGTGCCAGCAGCTTCTCAGCGGGAGAGACCCAGTACTTC. Its protein is CASSFSAGETQYF.

The rearrangement uses TRBV13 and TRBJ2-5; TRBD2 matches 10 bases. Trimming at V came to 5 bases and at J to 2 bases, leaving 17 bases not matched to a gene. CDR3 length equals 19 residues. The germline V gene encodes CDR1 PRHDT and CDR2 FYEKMQ (reference sequence). The CDR3 DNA reads as TGTGCCAGCAGCGTCCGGTCCGGTGTGAGCGGGAGGGGGCAAGAGACCCAGTACTTC. It specifies CASSVRSGVSGRGQETQYF.

The chain joins TRBV7-2 to TRBJ1-3, with D tentatively TRBD1 (6 bases). This CDR3 is 15 amino acids long. Trimming pared 5 bases from V and 2 bases from J, leaving 13 bases between. Germline CDR1 and CDR2: SGHTA and FQGNSA. This chain's CDR3 is CASSPHGTPGNTIYF. The CDR3 DNA reads TGTGCCAGCAGCCCCCACGGGACACCTGGAAACACCATATATTTT.

This clone turned up a few times. This sequence joins TRBV15 and TRBJ2-5, with TRBD1 matching over 7 bases. V lost 5 bases and J lost 5; bases outside the gene matches: 5. Germline V gene data show CDR1 as LNHNV and CDR2 as YYDKDF (reference sequence). CDR3 length: 13 residues. The CDR3 loop reads CATSPRTGETQYF. CDR3 DNA: TGTGCCACCAGCCCAAGGACAGGCGAGACCCAGTACTTC.

The count of this clone is one. The rearrangement joins TRBV7-3 to TRBJ2-6; TRBD1 might be the D (5 bases). With 2 bases removed from V and 1 base from J, the gap between germline ends came to 12 bases. This CDR3 is 17 amino acids long. The germline V gene has CDR1 SGHTA and CDR2 FQGTGA. The CDR3 nucleotides are TGTGCCAGCAGCTTACTATCAAGGGGATCTGGGGCCAACGTCCTGACTTTC. Translating gives CASSLLSRGSGANVLTF.

This clone was seen a handful of times. J is TRBJ2-7 and V is TRBV6-1, with D perhaps TRBD2 (6 bases). V was cut by 6 bases and J by 1 base, with 10 bases left in between. CDR3 length equals 13 residues. In germline, CDR1 is MNHNS, CDR2 SASEGT. CDR3 nucleotide sequence: TGTGCCAGCAGGCCCGGGACTTCCTACGAGCAGTACTTC. Its translation: CASRPGTSYEQYF.

This clone was detected once. This chain links TRBV5-4 with TRBJ2-7, with 10 bases fitting TRBD2. The CDR3 is 17 residues long. The germline V gene has CDR1 SGHNT and CDR2 YYREEE (reference sequence). The V gene end was trimmed by 2 bases and the J gene end by 1 base; junction bases not matched to a gene: 9. The CDR3 region is CASSFMLAGASSYEQYF. In nucleotides, the CDR3 is TGTGCCAGCAGCTTTATGCTAGCGGGAGCTTCTTCCTACGAGCAGTACTTC.

A note on this clone: One junction end does not reproduce the germline sequence, and a read error may be involved. The chain recombines TRBV28 with TRBJ1-1, with unresolved D. Germline V gene lookup returns CDR1 MDHEN and CDR2 SYDVKM. There are 11 residues in the CDR3. The CDR3 loop reads CASSLHTEAFF. CDR3 nucleotide sequence: TGTGCCAGCAGTTTGCACACAGAAGCTTTCTTT. The complete variable domain, with remaining parts taken from reference TRBV28 and TRBJ1-1, reads DVKVTQSSRYLVKRTGEKVFLECVQDMDHENMFWYRQDPGLGLRLIYFSYDVKMKEKGDIPEGYSVSREKKERFSLILESASTNQTSMYLCASSLHTEAFFGQGTRLTVV.

V and J are TRBV7-3 and TRBJ2-2, with 9 bases fitting TRBD2. This CDR3 is built from 16 residues. The ends lost 6 bases at V and 4 bases at J; junction bases unmatched: 9. Germline V gives CDR1 SGHTA, CDR2 FQGTGA. DNA for the CDR3: TGTGCCAGCAGGGACCATAGCGGGAGAAGCACCGGGGAGCTGTTTTTT. Residues: CASRDHSGRSTGELFF.

This clone is deemed medium-sized. The chain links TRBV5-6 to TRBJ2-2; no definite D call. V lost 1 base and J lost 7, with 5 bases in between. CDR1 and CDR2 from the germline V gene are SGHDT and YYEEEE. This CDR3 has 12 residues. CDR3 protein: CASSLWLGELFF. For the CDR3, the DNA is TGTGCCAGCAGCTTGTGGCTCGGGGAGCTGTTTTTT.

The table lists this clone with a count of one. V and J are TRBV11-2 and TRBJ2-1, with D possibly matching TRBD2 (5 bases). This CDR3 has 15 amino acids. The V end lost 1 base, the J end lost 5 bases, and 12 bases lay between the germline ends. Germline lookup yields CDR1 SGHAT and CDR2 FQNNGV. This CDR3 is CASSLVSAANNEQFF. The CDR3 nucleotides read TGTGCCAGCAGCTTAGTATCAGCGGCTAACAATGAGCAGTTCTTC.

This clone was detected a few times. The rearrangement joins TRBV28 to TRBJ1-6, with a possible D match to TRBD1 (5 bases). The CDR3 is 15 amino acids. Trimming cost V 2 bases and J 6 bases, with 11 bases left between them. Germline CDR1 MDHEN, CDR2 SYDVKM. The CDR3 region has the DNA TGTGCCAGCAGTTTAACGGGGGATGTTAATTCACCCCTCCACTTT. Encoded protein: CASSLTGDVNSPLHF.